This TCR beta chain was recorded in a study of T cell repertoires in cytomegalovirus infection. Whole-study context: Indications came from public TCR beta signatures; they pointed to CMV infection and to a matching HLA type. Findings and limits, study-wide: What dominated the ex vivo response were HLA-C-restricted CMV-specific TCR beta clonotypes.

Notes on this clonotype: What it binds is not known.

The length of the CDR3 is 13 residues. The germline V gene encodes CDR1 SQVTM and CDR2 ANQGSEA. Trimming cost V 3 bases and J 3 bases, with 10 bases left between them. MiXCR, run by TCRdb on the reads, gives a single entry per CDR3 protein. The repertoire holds 380,000 or so distinct CDR3 sequences, with roughly 36% as singletons. The chain is built from TRBV29-1 and TRBJ2-3; D is ambiguous. The source was cultured PBMCs, collected from culture after CMV antigen stimulation. The origin of this receptor is a human donor in good health (CMV status not recorded). Some clones in this sample may be carry-over from other donors' samples. In nucleotides, the CDR3 is TGCAGCGTTGAGGAGAGATGGACAGATACGCAGTATTTT. Translated: CSVEERWTDTQYF.